This TCR beta chain comes out of a study of blood T cell repertoires in COVID-19. Germline V gene sequence: CDR1 LNHDA, CDR2 SQIVND (reference sequence). Trimming left V 1 base short and J 1 base short, with 11 bases between. The CDR3 runs to 16 residues. TCRdb's copy holds only in-frame clones and misses some; the assay was immunoSEQ multiplex PCR. The table lists 160,000 or so clones, around 80% of them singletons. The chain links TRBV19 to TRBJ1-5; D is undetermined. This clonotype was sampled from an older woman who had recovered from COVID-19. Sequencing input: PBMCs or T cells enriched from blood (not recorded which). Written as DNA, the CDR3 is TGTGCCAGTAGTATAGGGGGAGGCTCAAGCAATCAGCCCCAGCATTTT. Its translation: CASSIGGGSSNQPQHF. Based on the CDR3 plus reference TRBV19 and TRBJ1-5, the full variable domain is DGGITQSPKYLFRKEGQNVTLSCEQNLNHDAMYWYRQDPGQGLRLIYYSQIVNDFQKGDIAEGYSVSREKKESFPLTVTSAQKNPTAFYLCASSIGGGSSNQPQHFGDGTRLSIL.